These T cell receptor beta chains were read from a single sample in a study of T cell responses to AZD1222 COVID-19 vaccine. The protocol was immunoSEQ multiplex PCR, while the TCRdb copy is restricted to in-frame clones and leaves out a portion. The sample includes around 100,000 clones, more than 85% of them seen just once. Sequenced material: peripheral blood, taken on day 0 of AZD1222 vaccination. The receptors originated from an adult in good health. Both conserved end residues are part of each CDR3. Each record gives: D gene, V gene, clone size, J gene, CDR3 DNA, CDR3 protein. The D gene is left open where the match is weak. Clone size is not always given. Where it is, it says once, few, many or a class for expanded clones.

d_gene: TRBD2
v_gene: TRBV24-1
abundance: -
j_gene: TRBJ2-1
CDR3nt: TGTGCCACCAGTAATAGCGGGAGTAGAAATGAGCAGTTCTTC
CDR3aa: CATSNSGSRNEQFF

d_gene: -
v_gene: TRBV24-1
abundance: -
j_gene: TRBJ2-1
CDR3nt: TGTGCCACCAGTGGTAGTAGCGTGGATGAGCAGTTCTTC
CDR3aa: CATSGSSVDEQFF

d_gene: TRBD1
v_gene: TRBV10-2
abundance: -
j_gene: TRBJ1-2
CDR3nt: TGCGCCAGCAGCCGGACAGGACGCACCCATAATAACTATGGCTACACCTTC
CDR3aa: CASSRTGRTHNNYGYTF

d_gene: TRBD1
v_gene: TRBV6-6
abundance: few
j_gene: TRBJ1-2
CDR3nt: TGTGCCAGCAGTTCAATGACAGGGGGCTATGGCTACACCTTC
CDR3aa: CASSSMTGGYGYTF

d_gene: TRBD1
v_gene: TRBV19
abundance: few
j_gene: TRBJ1-4
CDR3nt: TGTGCCAGTAGTAGAACTTACAGGGGTTTGGATGAAAAACTGTTTTTT
CDR3aa: CASSRTYRGLDEKLFF

d_gene: TRBD2
v_gene: TRBV7-9
abundance: -
j_gene: TRBJ2-3
CDR3nt: TGTGCCAGCAGCTTAGGTTCTAGCGGGGCAAGGGATACGCAGTATTTT
CDR3aa: CASSLGSSGARDTQYF

d_gene: -
v_gene: TRBV10-3
abundance: -
j_gene: TRBJ1-2
CDR3nt: TGTGCCATCAGTGATAGAGGATCAGGCTATGGCTACACCTTC
CDR3aa: CAISDRGSGYGYTF

d_gene: TRBD1
v_gene: TRBV6-1
abundance: -
j_gene: TRBJ1-1
CDR3nt: TGTGCCAGCAGTGAAGCGGAAGTGACAGGGACTGAAGCTTTCTTT
CDR3aa: CASSEAEVTGTEAFF

d_gene: TRBD1
v_gene: TRBV7-2
abundance: -
j_gene: TRBJ2-5
CDR3nt: TGTGCCAGCAGCCAATCCGGGACAGGGGGGGAGACCCAGTACTTC
CDR3aa: CASSQSGTGGETQYF

d_gene: TRBD1
v_gene: TRBV4-3
abundance: -
j_gene: TRBJ1-1
CDR3nt: TGCGCCAGCAGCCTATCCGGGACAGGGGACACTGAAGCTTTCTTT
CDR3aa: CASSLSGTGDTEAFF

d_gene: -
v_gene: TRBV28
abundance: -
j_gene: TRBJ2-1
CDR3nt: TGTGCCAGCAGTTCATATGGGCACAGGCCACAGAATGAGCAGTTCTTC
CDR3aa: CASSSYGHRPQNEQFF

d_gene: -
v_gene: TRBV7-9
abundance: once
j_gene: TRBJ2-7
CDR3nt: TGTGCCAGCAGCTCACCCGGGGGCGGATACGAGCAGTACTTC
CDR3aa: CASSSPGGGYEQYF

d_gene: -
v_gene: TRBV4-3
abundance: -
j_gene: TRBJ2-7
CDR3nt: TGCGCCAGCAGCCAAGTCCTGCGGGGTTCCTACGAGCAGTACTTC
CDR3aa: CASSQVLRGSYEQYF

d_gene: -
v_gene: TRBV7-2
abundance: -
j_gene: TRBJ1-2
CDR3nt: TGTGCCAGCAGCTTAGAAAGCAGTGGCTACACCTTC
CDR3aa: CASSLESSGYTF

d_gene: -
v_gene: TRBV5-8
abundance: -
j_gene: TRBJ1-5
CDR3nt: TGTGCCAGCAGCCCGGGCGTAGGACATGATAGTTGGAATCAGCCCCAGCATTTT
CDR3aa: CASSPGVGHDSWNQPQHF

d_gene: -
v_gene: TRBV30
abundance: -
j_gene: TRBJ2-2
CDR3nt: TGTGCCTGGAGTATGACCACCGGGGAGCTGTTTTTT
CDR3aa: CAWSMTTGELFF

d_gene: -
v_gene: TRBV6-5
abundance: -
j_gene: TRBJ1-2
CDR3nt: TGTGCCAGCAGTCCCGACAGAGATGGCTATGGCTACACCTTC
CDR3aa: CASSPDRDGYGYTF

d_gene: TRBD1
v_gene: TRBV6-5
abundance: -
j_gene: TRBJ1-2
CDR3nt: TGTGCCAGCAGATGGGACAGTGGCTATGGCTACACCTTC
CDR3aa: CASRWDSGYGYTF

d_gene: TRBD1
v_gene: TRBV24-1
abundance: -
j_gene: TRBJ2-7
CDR3nt: TGTGCCACCCGGGACAGGGTCGGGGAGCAGTACTTC
CDR3aa: CATRDRVGEQYF

d_gene: -
v_gene: TRBV11-3
abundance: -
j_gene: TRBJ2-1
CDR3nt: TGTGCCAGCAGCCAACTCAGGGGGGCCGGGCAGTTCTTC
CDR3aa: CASSQLRGAGQFF

d_gene: -
v_gene: TRBV7-8
abundance: -
j_gene: TRBJ2-2
CDR3nt: TGTGCCAGCAGCTTAGGGGCGTCCCTAAACACCGGGGAGCTGTTTTTT
CDR3aa: CASSLGASLNTGELFF

d_gene: TRBD1
v_gene: TRBV18
abundance: once
j_gene: TRBJ2-7
CDR3nt: TGTGCCAGCTCACCAAGGGGACAGGGAGGGTCCTACGAGCAGTACTTC
CDR3aa: CASSPRGQGGSYEQYF

d_gene: TRBD2
v_gene: TRBV6-6
abundance: -
j_gene: TRBJ2-2
CDR3nt: TGTGCCAGCAGTTTCTCACCGCTAGCGGGAGCCGGGGAGCTGTTTTTT
CDR3aa: CASSFSPLAGAGELFF

d_gene: -
v_gene: TRBV18
abundance: -
j_gene: TRBJ1-1
CDR3nt: TGTGCCAGCTCACCAGGTCTAACAGTCAACCCCCGGGTGAACACTGAAGCTTTCTTT
CDR3aa: CASSPGLTVNPRVNTEAFF

d_gene: TRBD2
v_gene: TRBV11-3
abundance: once
j_gene: TRBJ2-1
CDR3nt: TGTGCCAGCAGCTTAGAAATACGTGTTGGACTTAGCGGGAGGGAAGGGTCCTACAATGAGCAGTTCTTC
CDR3aa: CASSLEIRVGLSGREGSYNEQFF

d_gene: -
v_gene: TRBV7-2
abundance: -
j_gene: TRBJ2-2
CDR3nt: TGTGCCAGCAGCTTAGTCGGGTTCGGGGAGCTGTTTTTT
CDR3aa: CASSLVGFGELFF

d_gene: -
v_gene: TRBV4-2
abundance: -
j_gene: TRBJ2-5
CDR3nt: TGTGCCAGCAGCGAAGCCGGCACCTCCAAGAGGACCCAGTACTTC
CDR3aa: CASSEAGTSKRTQYF

d_gene: TRBD2
v_gene: TRBV6-2/TRBV6-3
abundance: -
j_gene: TRBJ2-7
CDR3nt: TGTGCCAGCAGTTCTCCTCGGGAGGGTCTCTACGAGCAGTACTTC
CDR3aa: CASSSPREGLYEQYF

d_gene: TRBD2
v_gene: TRBV29-1
abundance: -
j_gene: TRBJ2-1
CDR3nt: TGCAGCGTGCCGACTAGCTTTGCCCACAATGAGCAGTTCTTC
CDR3aa: CSVPTSFAHNEQFF

d_gene: -
v_gene: TRBV4-3
abundance: -
j_gene: TRBJ2-1
CDR3nt: TGCGCCAGCAGCCAAGAGGGAGGGGGAGATGAGCAGTTCTTC
CDR3aa: CASSQEGGGDEQFF

d_gene: -
v_gene: TRBV10-1
abundance: -
j_gene: TRBJ1-2
CDR3nt: TGCGCCAGCAGTGAGTCTGAGGTTTTGGCTCTACGCTATGGCTACACCTTC
CDR3aa: CASSESEVLALRYGYTF

d_gene: -
v_gene: TRBV20-1
abundance: -
j_gene: TRBJ1-6
CDR3nt: TGCAGTGCTAGAGCCGGGATTCCCCTCCACTTT
CDR3aa: CSARAGIPLHF

d_gene: -
v_gene: TRBV11-1
abundance: -
j_gene: TRBJ2-7
CDR3nt: TGTGCCAGCAGCTTGCGCCGGGACGGAGCCTACGAGCAGTACTTC
CDR3aa: CASSLRRDGAYEQYF

d_gene: TRBD1
v_gene: TRBV5-1
abundance: -
j_gene: TRBJ2-7
CDR3nt: TGCGCCAGCAGCGCCTCGGGACAGGGGGCTTACGAGCAGTACTTC
CDR3aa: CASSASGQGAYEQYF

d_gene: TRBD1
v_gene: TRBV15
abundance: -
j_gene: TRBJ1-5
CDR3nt: TGTGCCACCAGCAGATCACAGGGGGCCTACAATCAGCCCCAGCATTTT
CDR3aa: CATSRSQGAYNQPQHF